Presented here are 21 T cell receptor beta chains from one specimen sequenced in a study of radiotherapy plus CTLA-4 blockade in lung cancer (dated by TCRdb to the late 2010s). Library construction relied on the immunoSEQ multiplex PCR assay. In TCRdb, the immuneACCESS table is reduced to in-frame sequences with V and J assigned. These tables do not hold every clone; where another copy was compared, an unresolved V gene accounts for under half, and the others remain unexplained. This sample comprises 65,000 to 95,000 clones, around nine tenths of them detected only once. The ten biggest clones cover less than 45% of the sample. The input for sequencing was peripheral blood, taken from a patient treated with radiotherapy plus ipilimumab. These TCRs come from a human donor with non-small cell lung cancer that progressed on radiotherapy plus ipilimumab.

V gene TRBV29-1 combines with J gene TRBJ1-2, with D perhaps TRBD1 (5 bases). CDR3 length: 14 residues. Germline V gene data show CDR1 as SQVTM and CDR2 as ANQGSEA. Trimming took 7 bases from V and 8 from J, leaving 23 bases between them. DNA of the CDR3: TGCAGCGAAATTCCGGGACTCTCGCAACGAGGCTACACCTTC. Residues: CSEIPGLSQRGYTF.

The rearrangement links TRBV28 to TRBJ1-4, with D possibly being TRBD1 (5 bases). There are 15 residues in the CDR3. Germline V CDR1 and CDR2: MDHEN, SYDVKM. Trimming removed 6 bases from V and 5 bases from J, with 16 bases in between. DNA for the CDR3: TGTGCCAGCAGCCCTAGGCGGGGGGAAAATGAAAAACTGTTTTTT. It yields the protein CASSPRRGENEKLFF.

The gene calls are TRBV30 and TRBJ1-5, with a weak D call TRBD1 (5 bases). Germline lookup yields CDR1 GTSNPN and CDR2 SVGIG (reference sequence). This CDR3 spans 15 amino acids. V was trimmed by 2 bases and J by 2 bases, leaving 13 bases between them. This CDR3 is CAWSPSGRGNQPQHF. CDR3 in DNA: TGTGCCTGGAGTCCCTCGGGGCGGGGCAATCAGCCCCAGCATTTT.

This rearrangement joins TRBV13 to TRBJ2-7, with D perhaps matching TRBD2 (7 bases). The V and J ends lost 5 bases and 6 bases respectively, with 11 bases between them. The V gene's germline CDR1 is PRHDT and CDR2 FYEKMQ (reference sequence). CDR3 size: 12 residues. In nucleotides, the CDR3 is TGTGCCAGCAGCCTGGGGGGGGCCGAGCAGTACTTC. It translates to CASSLGGAEQYF.

This rearrangement joins TRBV28 to TRBJ1-3, with TRBD1 as a possible D gene (6 bases). The CDR3 spans 16 residues. V lost 6 bases and J 8 bases, leaving 23 bases between the germline ends. Per the germline V gene, CDR1 is MDHEN and CDR2 is SYDVKM. The CDR3 DNA is TGTGCCAGCAGATCCCCGGGGGACACCAAAAGGCACACCATATATTTT. Amino acid sequence: CASRSPGDTKRHTIYF.

This chain joins TRBV7-9 and TRBJ2-7; either TRBD1 or TRBD2 may fit D (5 bases each). The germline CDR1 and CDR2 sequences are SEHNR and FQNEAQ (reference sequence). There are 16 residues in the CDR3. The germline V and J ends were trimmed by 5 bases and 2 bases, with 19 bases remaining between them. CDR3 sequence reads: CASSPAGAGRAYEQYF. The CDR3 DNA reads as TGTGCCAGCAGCCCGGCCGGGGCAGGCCGTGCCTACGAGCAGTACTTC.

The gene calls are TRBV2 and TRBJ2-5; D perhaps matches TRBD1 (6 bases). Between the trimmed V and J ends, which lost 3 bases and 4 bases, there was a span of 15 bases. CDR3 length equals 15 residues. Germline V gene lookup returns CDR1 SNHLY and CDR2 FYNNEI. The CDR3 loop reads CASSEGTGLGETQYF. CDR3 nucleotide sequence: TGTGCCAGCAGTGAGGGAACAGGGTTGGGAGAGACCCAGTACTTC.

V is TRBV25-1 and J is TRBJ1-2; D is possibly TRBD1 (6 bases). Looked up from germline, CDR1 is MGHDK and CDR2 is SYGVNS. The length of the CDR3 is 15 residues. V dropped 2 bases and J dropped 4 bases, with 14 bases sitting between them. CDR3 DNA sequence: TGTGCCAGCAGTGAAGGGGGGCGGGTAGGCTATGGCTACACCTTC. Its translation is CASSEGGRVGYGYTF.

This clone has just one count. The chain is built from TRBV15 and TRBJ2-7; perhaps TRBD2 as D (6 bases). Trimming left V 1 base short and J 0 bases short, with 10 bases between. The CDR3 consists of 15 residues. CDR1 LNHNV and CDR2 YYDKDF come from the germline V gene (reference sequence). CDR3 in DNA: TGTGCCACCAGCAGAGCCGGGGGTTCCTCCTACGAGCAGTACTTC. Its translation: CATSRAGGSSYEQYF.

This clone came up once. The V gene is TRBV7-3, the J gene TRBJ2-1; 15 positions agree with TRBD2. J gave up 10 bases and V 3 bases, and 10 bases lay outside the gene matches. The length of the CDR3 is 17 residues. CDR1 and CDR2 (germline): SGHTA, FQGTGA. The CDR3 DNA reads as TGTGCCAGCAGCTTGCCGGGACTAGCGGGAGGAGCCGGGGAGCAGTTCTTC. Translation gives CASSLPGLAGGAGEQFF.

This rearrangement joins TRBV6-5 to TRBJ1-4, with TRBD1 identical over 8 bases. CDR3 length: 14 residues. V gave up 6 bases and J gave up 10 bases; unmatched junction bases: 10. The germline V gene has CDR1 MNHEY and CDR2 SVGAGI. CDR3 protein: CASSPQGASGKLFF. In DNA, the CDR3 is TGTGCCAGCAGCCCCCAGGGGGCGTCCGGAAAACTGTTTTTT.

The CDR3, as DNA: TGCAGCGTTGCCGCGGGAGGAGAGACCCAGTACTTC. It codes for CSVAAGGETQYF. The genes are TRBV29-1 and TRBJ2-5; 8 positions agree with TRBD2. Losses at the gene ends were 4 bases for V and 4 bases for J; bases not matched to a gene: 2. The CDR3 runs 12 residues. Per the germline V gene, CDR1 is SQVTM and CDR2 is ANQGSEA.

The chain employs TRBV27 and TRBJ1-1; 7 bases agree with TRBD1. Germline CDR1 reads MNHEY; CDR2 reads SMNVEV (reference sequence). The CDR3 runs to 13 residues. V shed 6 bases and J 11 bases; nucleotides not matched to a gene: 12. The CDR3 protein is CASRMTGTSEAFF. Here the CDR3 DNA reads TGTGCCAGCAGAATGACAGGGACATCAGAGGCTTTCTTT.

The chain couples TRBV7-8 to TRBJ2-1, with 9 bases identical to TRBD2. With 7 bases clipped from V and 6 bases from J, the junction kept 16 bases outside the gene matches. The CDR3 runs to 17 residues. Germline-derived CDR1 and CDR2 are SGHVS and FQNEAQ. The CDR3 DNA reads as TGTGCCAGCACCCCACCCTGGGGCGGGAGGGCCGCCAATGAGCAGTTCTTC. As protein: CASTPPWGGRAANEQFF.

The rearrangement links TRBV9 to TRBJ1-1; D is undetermined. Germline loops: CDR1 SGDLS, CDR2 YYNGEE. The CDR3 runs 14 residues. V was shortened by 3 bases and J by 2 bases, with 11 bases between the two germline ends. CDR3 sequence: CASSASSRNTEAFF. DNA of the CDR3: TGTGCCAGCAGCGCCTCATCGAGAAACACTGAAGCTTTCTTT.

This chain joins TRBV29-1 and TRBJ1-1; 10 positions match TRBD1. CDR1 and CDR2 from the germline V gene are SQVTM and ANQGSEA. Trimming cost V 7 bases and J 4 bases; bases outside gene matches: 21. The CDR3 runs to 18 residues. CDR3 DNA sequence: TGCAGCGCAGAAGGCGGGAGCGGGACAGGGGTTTTGAGCACTGAAGCTTTCTTT. It translates to CSAEGGSGTGVLSTEAFF.

This clone was observed a single time. The chain has TRBV18 and TRBJ2-7, with 8 bases lining up with TRBD2. J was trimmed by 4 bases and V by 2 bases; bases with no gene match: 10. Germline lookup yields CDR1 KGHSH and CDR2 LQKENI. The CDR3 loop spans 16 amino acids. The CDR3 protein is CASSPIAGLPGYEQYF. The CDR3 bases are TGTGCCAGCTCACCAATAGCGGGGCTGCCGGGGTACGAGCAGTACTTC.

The rearrangement uses TRBV4-1 and TRBJ2-3; 7 positions agree with TRBD2. The CDR3 extends over 16 amino acids. V lost 4 bases and J lost 0; bases outside the gene matches: 7. CDR1 and CDR2 from the germline V gene are MGHRA and YSYEKL. The CDR3 here is CASSPGASGSTDTQYF. In DNA form, the CDR3 reads TGCGCCAGCAGCCCTGGGGCTAGCGGAAGCACAGATACGCAGTATTTT.

V and J are TRBV11-2 and TRBJ1-1, with D possibly matching TRBD1 (5 bases). This CDR3 has 15 residues. Germline assignment: CDR1 SGHAT and CDR2 FQNNGV. V lost 1 base, J lost 11 bases, and 20 bases lay in between. The CDR3 sequence: CASSLAGDGALVAFF. The CDR3 coding sequence is TGTGCCAGCAGCTTAGCGGGGGACGGGGCTTTGGTGGCTTTCTTT.

V and J are TRBV28 and TRBJ2-3; weak D call: TRBD1 (5 bases). The CDR3 is made up of 15 amino acids. Germline lookup yields CDR1 MDHEN and CDR2 SYDVKM. The V gene lost 2 bases and the J gene lost 1 base, with 10 bases spanning the gap. The CDR3 is CASSLEQVRTDTQYF. The CDR3 DNA follows: TGTGCCAGCAGTTTAGAACAGGTGCGCACAGATACGCAGTATTTT.

This clone came up once. This chain connects TRBV5-3 to TRBJ2-5; D is unclear. TRBV5-3 is known as an ORF, though its function is uncertain. V was pared by 4 bases and J by 3 bases, with 7 bases between. The CDR3 consists of 12 residues. The CDR3 DNA reads as TGTGCCAGAAGCATGCCAGAAGAGACCCAGTACTTC. Residues: CARSMPEETQYF.